This is a list of T cell receptor beta chains from one sample in a study of PD-1 blockade in classical Hodgkin lymphoma. The table came from immunoSEQ multiplex PCR; TCRdb's copy has only in-frame clones and leaves some out. The data show around 30,000 clones, with about 82% seen just once and 15% to 20% held by the top ten. The source material was peripheral blood mononuclear cells (PBMCs), sampled before the fourth cycle of nivolumab. The receptors derive from a human donor with classical Hodgkin lymphoma. The CDR3 runs from the conserved cysteine through the conserved F or W. D genes are given only for firm matches. Clone size is shown for a subset of rows, as once, few, many or a class of expanded clone.

d_gene,len,v_gene,abundance,j_gene,CDR3aa,CDR3nt
TRBD1,13,TRBV6-6,NA,TRBJ1-2,CASSPGTGYGYTF,TGTGCCAGCAGCCCCGGGACAGGGTATGGCTACACCTTC
NA,14,TRBV5-1,few,TRBJ2-7,CASSLGRSSYEQYF,TGCGCCAGCAGTTTAGGCAGGAGCTCCTACGAGCAGTACTTC
NA,14,TRBV5-4,NA,TRBJ1-5,CASSLAGGNQPQHF,TGTGCCAGCAGCTTGGCAGGGGGCAATCAGCCCCAGCATTTT
NA,15,TRBV2,NA,TRBJ1-5,CASRGGTDINQPQHF,TGTGCCAGCAGAGGGGGGACGGACATAAATCAGCCCCAGCATTTT
TRBD2,18,TRBV2,NA,TRBJ2-3,CASSSLRGLAGPTDTQYF,TGTGCCAGCAGTTCACTTCGCGGACTAGCGGGACCCACAGATACGCAGTATTTT
TRBD2,16,TRBV2,NA,TRBJ2-7,CASSDVKASGSLEQYF,TGTGCCAGCAGTGATGTGAAGGCTAGCGGGAGTCTCGAGCAGTACTTC
NA,13,TRBV30,NA,TRBJ1-2,CAWSQPGFYGYTF,TGTGCCTGGAGTCAACCGGGGTTCTATGGCTACACCTTC
TRBD2,15,TRBV6-6,NA,TRBJ2-7,CASSSPSGRSYEQYF,TGTGCCAGCAGTTCCCCTAGCGGGAGATCCTACGAGCAGTACTTC
NA,12,TRBV28,NA,TRBJ1-1,CASSLRVTEAFF,TGTGCCAGCAGTTTGCGGGTAACTGAAGCTTTCTTT
NA,14,TRBV9,few,TRBJ2-2,CASSLRSNTGELFF,TGTGCCAGCAGCTTACGATCCAACACCGGGGAGCTGTTTTTT
NA,17,TRBV5-1,NA,TRBJ1-3,CASSLGLDRLSGNTIYF,TGCGCCAGCAGCTTGGGACTCGACCGACTCTCTGGAAACACCATATATTTT
TRBD1,15,TRBV6-6,NA,TRBJ1-2,CASSYLGTGSYGYTF,TGTGCCAGCAGTTACTTAGGGACAGGAAGCTATGGCTACACCTTC
NA,14,TRBV28,NA,TRBJ2-7,CASSLGVGGYEQYF,TGTGCCAGCAGCCTGGGGGTGGGAGGCTACGAGCAGTACTTC
NA,15,TRBV19,NA,TRBJ1-5,CASSIDGTFYQPQHF,TGTGCCAGTAGTATAGACGGAACTTTTTATCAGCCCCAGCATTTT
TRBD1,14,TRBV27,NA,TRBJ2-7,CASSLGQVSYEQYF,TGTGCCAGCAGCCTCGGACAGGTGAGCTACGAGCAGTACTTC
NA,13,TRBV28,NA,TRBJ2-5,CASSLLGIETQYF,TGTGCCAGCAGTTTATTGGGTATAGAGACCCAGTACTTC
NA,11,TRBV5-6,NA,TRBJ1-1,CASSLEGEAFF,TGTGCCAGCAGCTTGGAGGGTGAAGCTTTCTTT
NA,13,TRBV5-5,NA,TRBJ2-7,CASSSTVSYEQYF,TGTGCCAGCAGCTCTACGGTTTCCTACGAGCAGTACTTC
NA,14,TRBV6-5,NA,TRBJ2-7,CASSVRGGPYEQYF,TGTGCCAGCAGTGTGAGGGGGGGCCCCTACGAGCAGTACTTC
TRBD2,14,TRBV6-1,NA,TRBJ2-2,CASTTLAGTGELFF,TGTGCCAGCACCACACTAGCGGGCACCGGGGAGCTGTTTTTT
NA,14,TRBV6-1,NA,TRBJ2-2,CASSEGTDTGELFF,TGTGCCAGCAGTGAAGGGACAGACACCGGGGAGCTGTTTTTT
NA,17,TRBV27,NA,TRBJ2-1,CASRGPPGGRGYNEQFF,TGTGCCAGCAGGGGACCACCCGGCGGGCGTGGATACAATGAGCAGTTCTTC
TRBD1,15,TRBV6-1,NA,TRBJ2-2,CASKGDRGYTGELFF,TGTGCCAGCAAGGGAGACAGGGGATACACCGGGGAGCTGTTTTTT
TRBD2,24,TRBV28,NA,TRBJ2-1,CASSPGLAGGGSAFPLSSYNEQFF,TGTGCCAGCAGTCCTGGACTAGCGGGAGGGGGAAGCGCTTTTCCCTTGAGCTCCTACAATGAGCAGTTCTTC
NA,17,TRBV5-1,once,TRBJ2-6,CASSREDSNSGANVLTF,TGCGCCAGCAGCAGGGAGGACAGTAACTCTGGGGCCAACGTCCTGACTTTC